One sample yielded the 32 T cell receptor beta chains listed below, sequenced in a study of response to subunit inactivated influenza vaccine listed by TCRdb under 2018. Library prep was done by RT-PCR. TCRdb lists the instrument as Illumina HiSeq 2500. TCRdb passed the public sequencing reads through fastp at Q25 and MiXCR, retaining productive beta sequences. Rows matching on CDR3 protein sequence are summarized as one entry with the most common DNA and genes. Across this sample there are approximately 200,000 distinct CDR3 sequences, with around 14% seen only once. The leading ten clones occupy about 26% of the sample. Sequencing was performed on CD8+ T cells sorted from PBMCs, taken less than 6 days after vaccination. These receptors were taken from a man aged 45-65 years who received an inactivated influenza vaccine. Donor details come from another sample of the same person, matched by shared clones.

The V and J genes are TRBV19 and TRBJ2-3; D call uncertain. The germline V and J ends were trimmed by 3 bases and 3 bases, with 7 bases remaining between them. This CDR3 is 13 amino acids long. Looked up from germline, CDR1 is LNHDA and CDR2 is SQIVND (reference sequence). The CDR3: CASSMRMTDTQYF. Written as DNA, the CDR3 is TGTGCCAGTAGTATGAGGATGACAGATACGCAGTATTTT.

This clonotype was found a few times. The chain couples TRBV19 to TRBJ2-1; no clear D gene. The CDR3 is 16 amino acids. V was pared by 5 bases and J by 1 base, with 15 bases between. The germline V gene encodes CDR1 LNHDA and CDR2 SQIVND (reference sequence). The chain's CDR3 is CASSGLTAPSYNEQFF. The DNA of the CDR3 is TGTGCCAGTAGTGGTCTTACGGCTCCGTCCTACAATGAGCAGTTCTTC. The entire variable domain, with the rest obtained from reference TRBV19 and TRBJ2-1, is as follows: DGGITQSPKYLFRKEGQNVTLSCEQNLNHDAMYWYRQDPGQGLRLIYYSQIVNDFQKGDIAEGYSVSREKKESFPLTVTSAQKNPTAFYLCASSGLTAPSYNEQFFGPGTRLTVL.

This clonotype was counted many times. This chain links TRBV10-2 with TRBJ2-2, with a tentative D call TRBD1 (6 bases). Looked up from germline, CDR1 is WSHSY and CDR2 is SAAADI. V was cut by 7 bases and J by 0 bases, with 9 bases left in between. The CDR3 consists of 14 residues. The CDR3 loop is CASNQGSNTGELFF. CDR3 in DNA: TGCGCCAGCAACCAGGGGTCGAACACCGGGGAGCTGTTTTTT.

A few counts support this clonotype. The V call is TRBV15, the J call TRBJ2-1; D is perhaps TRBD2 (6 bases). The CDR3 runs to 16 residues. V was pared by 0 bases and J by 0 bases, with 9 bases between. CDR1 LNHNV and CDR2 YYDKDF come from the germline V gene (reference sequence). The CDR3 coding sequence is TGTGCCACCAGCAGAGAGACTAGTTTCTCCTACAATGAGCAGTTCTTC. Translating it yields CATSRETSFSYNEQFF.

This clonotype has more than one count but fewer than ten. The genes are TRBV10-3 and TRBJ2-7; D possibly corresponds to TRBD1 (5 bases). Germline assignment: CDR1 ENHRY and CDR2 SYGVKD. The CDR3 consists of 15 residues. V was trimmed by 2 bases and J by 3 bases, leaving 14 bases between them. The CDR3 coding sequence is TGTGCCATCAGTGAGGACAGAGACGCCCGCTACGAGCAGTACTTC. Encoded protein: CAISEDRDARYEQYF.

This clonotype has a count of ten or more. The chain couples TRBV24-1 to TRBJ2-1; D is unclear. CDR3 length: 14 amino acids. V lost 0 bases and J lost 6, with 8 bases in between. From germline, CDR1 is KGHDR and CDR2 SFDVKD. DNA for the CDR3: TGTGCCACCAGTGATTTGGGGGTAGGCAATGAGCAGTTCTTC. Amino acids: CATSDLGVGNEQFF.

This rearrangement joins TRBV9 to TRBJ2-4; D perhaps matches TRBD2 (5 bases). V was shortened by 0 bases and J by 7 bases, with 11 bases between the two germline ends. The CDR3 is 14 residues long. Germline CDR1 SGDLS, CDR2 YYNGEE. The DNA for the CDR3 is TGTGCCAGCAGCGTAGGAGGGTCGGGGAACATTCAGTACTTC. This encodes CASSVGGSGNIQYF.

V usage is TRBV6-5 and J usage is TRBJ2-7; 7 nucleotides agree with TRBD1. Germline V gene sequence: CDR1 MNHEY, CDR2 SVGAGI. The V segment lost 3 bases and the J segment 2 bases; nucleotides outside the gene matches: 1. The CDR3 totals 13 residues. The CDR3 here is CASSYQGAYEQYF. For the CDR3, the DNA is TGTGCCAGCAGTTATCAGGGGGCCTACGAGCAGTACTTC.

The chain couples TRBV7-9 to TRBJ2-5; 8 positions match TRBD1. From germline, CDR1 is SEHNR and CDR2 FQNEAQ (reference sequence). Trimming cost V 4 bases and J 7 bases; bases outside gene matches: 8. The CDR3 contains 14 residues. CDR3 bases: TGTGCCAGCAGCTCGGGACAGGCCATTGGGACCCAGTACTTC. Translating it yields CASSSGQAIGTQYF.

This clonotype turned up a few times. CDR3 amino acids: CASSQVLASSTYNEQFF. CDR3 sequence (DNA): TGTGCCAGCAGCCAAGTGCTAGCGAGTTCTACCTACAATGAGCAGTTCTTC. The chain is built from TRBV3-1 and TRBJ2-1; possible D gene TRBD2, 6 bases. V dropped 1 base and J dropped 2 bases, with 15 bases sitting between them. Germline V CDR1 and CDR2: LGHDT, YNNKEL (reference sequence). This CDR3 is 17 amino acids long.

The V gene is TRBV6-1, the J gene TRBJ2-2, with 7 bases fitting TRBD2. Trimming at V came to 7 bases and at J to 3 bases, leaving 8 bases not matched to a gene. CDR1 and CDR2 (germline): MNHNS, SASEGT. The CDR3 extends over 15 amino acids. CDR3 nucleotides: TGTGCCAGCACGCTGGAGCGGGGTCACACCGGGGAGCTGTTTTTT. Translated: CASTLERGHTGELFF.

This clonotype came up a few times. The gene calls are TRBV19 and TRBJ2-1, with 13 positions matching TRBD2. Germline V lookup: CDR1 LNHDA, CDR2 SQIVND (reference sequence). V trimming: 4 bases; J trimming: 4 bases; junction bases outside the gene matches: 7. The CDR3 spans 17 residues. The CDR3 DNA sequence: TGTGCCAGTAGTACTGGACTAGCGGGGGCTATATACAATGAGCAGTTCTTC. Its translation is CASSTGLAGAIYNEQFF.

The V call is TRBV7-2, the J call TRBJ1-1; 9 bases match TRBD1. The junction had 2 bases not matched to a gene; V was cut back by 2 bases and J by 4 bases. This CDR3 comprises 14 residues. The germline gives CDR1 SGHTA, CDR2 FQGNSA. CDR3 loop: CASSLMTGGTEAFF. In nucleotides, the CDR3 is TGTGCCAGCAGCTTAATGACAGGGGGCACTGAAGCTTTCTTT.

The chain links TRBV30 to TRBJ2-5, with D tentatively TRBD1 or TRBD2 (5 bases each). The CDR3 totals 16 residues. Germline CDR1 is GTSNPN and CDR2 is SVGIG (reference sequence). Trimming removed 3 bases from V and 0 bases from J, with 17 bases in between. This CDR3 is CAWRPRGIEYQETQYF. CDR3 nucleotide sequence: TGTGCCTGGAGACCGAGGGGTATAGAGTACCAAGAGACCCAGTACTTC.

This rearrangement joins TRBV7-2 to TRBJ2-5; weak D call: TRBD2 (5 bases). Deletions cut 1 base from V and 4 bases from J, with 7 bases between. The CDR3 is 13 amino acids. CDR1 is SGHTA and CDR2 is FQGNSA in the germline V gene. The CDR3 loop is CASSLDGGETQYF. The CDR3 DNA follows: TGTGCCAGCAGCTTAGATGGAGGAGAGACCCAGTACTTC.

V gene TRBV27 combines with J gene TRBJ2-2, with 8 bases identical to TRBD1. This CDR3 spans 16 amino acids. Germline CDR1 is MNHEY and CDR2 is SMNVEV (reference sequence). Losses at the gene ends were 6 bases for V and 1 base for J; bases not matched to a gene: 7. Here the CDR3 reads CASSRLDRVNTGELFF. CDR3 nucleotide sequence: TGTGCCAGCAGCCGCCTGGACAGGGTGAACACCGGGGAGCTGTTTTTT.

The chain uses TRBV4-3 and TRBJ1-1; perhaps TRBD1 as D (5 bases). The CDR3 contains 16 residues. Trimming pared 0 bases from V and 2 bases from J, leaving 13 bases between. Germline CDR1 LGHNA, CDR2 YSLEER. The CDR3 here is CASSQDGGGPNTEAFF. The CDR3 coding sequence is TGCGCCAGCAGCCAAGATGGGGGGGGTCCCAACACTGAAGCTTTCTTT.

This chain connects TRBV20-1 to TRBJ1-2, with D maybe TRBD1 (6 bases). Trimming cost V 5 bases and J 6 bases, with 13 bases left between them. CDR1 is DFQATT and CDR2 is SNEGSKA in the germline V gene (reference sequence). The CDR3 has 12 amino acids. CDR3 DNA sequence: TGCAGTGCTTCCTGGGGGCGGGATGGCTACACCTTC. Its protein is CSASWGRDGYTF.

This chain connects TRBV29-1 to TRBJ2-7; D possibly corresponds to TRBD1 (5 bases). Germline assignment: CDR1 SQVTM and CDR2 ANQGSEA. The V end was cut by 3 bases, the J end by 0 bases, with 9 bases between. The length of the CDR3 is 13 residues. The DNA for the CDR3 is TGCAGCGTTGAGACAGCCAACTCCTACGAGCAGTACTTC. Its translation: CSVETANSYEQYF.

With respect to this clonotype: Germline is not matched at one junction end, which may reflect a read error. The chain joins TRBV5-5 to TRBJ2-3, with 8 positions matching TRBD2. CDR1 SGHKS and CDR2 YYEKEE come from the germline V gene (reference sequence). The CDR3 totals 18 residues. CDR3 protein: CASSLMIAGLGETDTHYF. DNA of the CDR3: TGTGCCAGCAGCTTGATGATAGCGGGACTTGGAGAGACAGATACGCACTATTTT.

The V call is TRBV11-2, the J call TRBJ2-3; 7 bases line up with TRBD2. This CDR3 has 18 amino acids. Losses at the gene ends were 3 bases for V and 2 bases for J; bases not matched to a gene: 14. CDR1 is SGHAT and CDR2 is FQNNGV in the germline V gene. CDR3 sequence (DNA): TGTGCCAGCAGCTTCTTTCGGAAAAGCGGGGCCTTCACAGATACGCAGTATTTT. Its protein product is CASSFFRKSGAFTDTQYF.

This clonotype was seen a few times. The chain couples TRBV12-3 or TRBV12-4 to TRBJ2-3; 9 bases are a match to TRBD1. V was pared by 5 bases and J by 6 bases, with 12 bases of the junction left unmatched. This CDR3 has 16 residues. This chain's CDR3 is CASSGDRAPMADTQYF. The CDR3 DNA follows: TGTGCCAGCAGTGGGGACAGGGCCCCAATGGCGGATACGCAGTATTTT.

The chain has TRBV11-2 and TRBJ2-7, with a tentative D call TRBD2 (6 bases). The CDR3 spans 14 residues. Germline assignment: CDR1 SGHAT and CDR2 FQNNGV. Trimming took off 1 base at V and 5 bases at J, with 12 bases between the two ends. The CDR3 reads CASSLGRGFNEQYF. The CDR3 DNA reads TGTGCCAGCAGCTTAGGTCGGGGGTTCAACGAGCAGTACTTC.

V gene TRBV7-6 combines with J gene TRBJ2-7; TRBD1 is a possible D gene (5 bases). V lost 5 bases and J lost 2, with 13 bases in between. CDR3 length: 14 residues. From germline, CDR1 is SGHVS and CDR2 FNYEAQ. The CDR3 loop reads CASSQGAGPYEQYF. For the CDR3, the DNA is TGTGCCAGCAGCCAAGGGGCAGGGCCCTACGAGCAGTACTTC.

This clonotype was observed many times. V is TRBV7-6 and J is TRBJ2-3, with TRBD2 identical over 8 bases. Germline CDR1 SGHVS, CDR2 FNYEAQ. V was clipped by 1 base and J by 0 bases; unmatched bases: 3. The CDR3 loop spans 16 amino acids. The CDR3 spells CASSLGLATSTDTQYF. For the CDR3, the DNA is TGTGCCAGCAGCTTAGGACTAGCGACTAGCACAGATACGCAGTATTTT.

The chain recombines TRBV4-2 with TRBJ2-5; 8 bases map to TRBD1. The V segment lost 2 bases and the J segment 5 bases; nucleotides outside the gene matches: 4. The CDR3 extends over 14 amino acids. Germline V gives CDR1 LGHNA, CDR2 YNFKEQ. CDR3 nucleotides: TGTGCCAGCAGCCAAATGGACAGGGCTGAGACCCAGTACTTC. This gives the protein CASSQMDRAETQYF.

This sequence joins TRBV7-9 and TRBJ2-1, with D tentatively TRBD1 (5 bases). The CDR3 length is 16 residues. Trimming took off 2 bases at V and 0 bases at J, with 11 bases between the two ends. Germline V gives CDR1 SEHNR, CDR2 FQNEAQ (reference sequence). In DNA form, the CDR3 reads TGTGCCAGCAGCTTACCGACAGCCTACTCCTACAATGAGCAGTTCTTC. It yields the protein CASSLPTAYSYNEQFF.

The genes are TRBV28 and TRBJ1-1, with D unresolved. V dropped 1 base and J dropped 1 base, with 4 bases sitting between them. The germline V gene has CDR1 MDHEN and CDR2 SYDVKM. CDR3 length: 13 amino acids. CDR3 residues: CASSLYRNTEAFF. The CDR3 nucleotides read TGTGCCAGCAGTTTATACAGGAACACTGAAGCTTTCTTT. The full variable domain, its missing parts supplied by reference TRBV28 and TRBJ1-1, is DVKVTQSSRYLVKRTGEKVFLECVQDMDHENMFWYRQDPGLGLRLIYFSYDVKMKEKGDIPEGYSVSREKKERFSLILESASTNQTSMYLCASSLYRNTEAFFGQGTRLTVV.

In this sample, this clonotype turned up a few times. Here the CDR3 DNA reads TGTGCCAGCAGCCACCACCCAGAGGGTAGAGGTAACTATGGCTACACCTTC. Translating gives CASSHHPEGRGNYGYTF. The chain has TRBV9 and TRBJ1-2; D gene ambiguous. The CDR3 spans 17 residues. Trimming stripped 4 bases from V and 1 base from J, with 20 bases between. Germline lookup yields CDR1 SGDLS and CDR2 YYNGEE.

This clonotype has just a few counts. The chain joins TRBV15 to TRBJ1-2; D is ambiguous. From germline, CDR1 is LNHNV and CDR2 YYDKDF (reference sequence). V was clipped by 2 bases and J by 6 bases, with 16 bases between them. This CDR3 has 15 residues. CDR3 protein: CATSRHRDPRHGYTF. Here the CDR3 DNA reads TGTGCCACCAGCAGACACAGAGACCCGAGGCATGGCTACACCTTC.

This clonotype was seen a few times. This chain connects TRBV27 to TRBJ2-1, with D hard to call. This CDR3 contains 15 residues. Germline V gene data show CDR1 as MNHEY and CDR2 as SMNVEV (reference sequence). Trimming left V 2 bases short and J 0 bases short, with 8 bases between. As DNA, the CDR3 is TGTGCCAGCAGTTTAGCGGAAAACTCCTACAATGAGCAGTTCTTC. It translates to CASSLAENSYNEQFF.

This clonotype was found a few times. V gene TRBV6-5 combines with J gene TRBJ2-5; 7 bases fit TRBD1. V lost 2 bases to trimming and J lost 2 bases; unmatched junction nucleotides: 5. From germline, CDR1 is MNHEY and CDR2 SVGAGI. This CDR3 comprises 15 residues. CDR3 residues: CASSYDSGQQETQYF. CDR3 DNA: TGTGCCAGCAGTTACGACTCGGGACAGCAAGAGACCCAGTACTTC.